This T cell receptor (beta chain) was found in a study of PD-1 blockade in classical Hodgkin lymphoma. Study-level points and caveats: The causes of the repertoire differences, possibly disease activity or prior therapy, remain undefined. TCR diversity rose significantly by C4D1 in CD4+ but not CD8+ cells. The study reported lower baseline TCR diversity in newly diagnosed patients than in healthy donors. Patients newly diagnosed and complete responders had comparable baseline diversity.

About this clone: The antigen is not known.

The CDR3 has 16 amino acids. V was shortened by 2 bases and J by 4 bases, with 14 bases between the two germline ends. Germline CDR1 is LGHNA and CDR2 is YNFKEQ. Measured with immunoSEQ multiplex PCR; TCRdb has only the in-frame clones, and not every one. The repertoire holds about 37,000 clones, with about 91% as singletons. Every patient experienced relapse after autologous stem cell transplantation, and brentuximab vedotin exposure varied. The clonotype originates from a human donor with classical Hodgkin lymphoma. This chain links TRBV4-2 with TRBJ2-2; D is perhaps TRBD1 (6 bases). Sequencing used peripheral blood mononuclear cells (PBMCs), obtained before the second cycle of nivolumab. CDR3 DNA sequence: TGTGCCAGCAGCCAATTGACAAGGGGGTTCACCGGGGAGCTGTTTTTT. This gives the protein CASSQLTRGFTGELFF.